This TCR beta chain came from a study of blood T cell repertoires in COVID-19. Study-wide context: Acute and convalescent COVID-19 samples came from the United States, Italy and Spain.

Repertoires were generated with immunoSEQ multiplex PCR, while TCRdb's copy carries only in-frame clones and drops some. The sample lists 200,000 to 250,000 clones; roughly 87% were seen once. This CDR3 comprises 14 residues. CDR1 SGHTA and CDR2 FQGNSA come from the germline V gene. V shed 4 bases and J shed 6 bases, with 12 bases lying between them. The sequence derives from a man between 18 and 29 years old with acute COVID-19. This rearrangement joins TRBV7-2 to TRBJ1-4, with D possibly matching TRBD1 (5 bases). Sequences were obtained from PBMCs or T cells enriched from blood (not recorded which). CDR3 sequence reads: CASSSGTSDEKLFF. The CDR3 nucleotides read TGTGCCAGCAGCTCCGGGACTAGCGATGAAAAACTGTTTTTT.